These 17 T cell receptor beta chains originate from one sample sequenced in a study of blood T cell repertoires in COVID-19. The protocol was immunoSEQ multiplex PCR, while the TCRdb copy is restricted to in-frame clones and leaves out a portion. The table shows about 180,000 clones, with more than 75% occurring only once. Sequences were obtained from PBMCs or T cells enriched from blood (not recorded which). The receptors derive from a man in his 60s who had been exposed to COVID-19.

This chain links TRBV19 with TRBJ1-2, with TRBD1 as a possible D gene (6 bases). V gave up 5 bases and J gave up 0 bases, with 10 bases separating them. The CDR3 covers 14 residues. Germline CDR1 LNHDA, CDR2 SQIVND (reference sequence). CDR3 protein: CASSQGPTNYGYTF. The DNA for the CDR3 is TGTGCCAGTAGTCAGGGGCCCACTAACTATGGCTACACCTTC.

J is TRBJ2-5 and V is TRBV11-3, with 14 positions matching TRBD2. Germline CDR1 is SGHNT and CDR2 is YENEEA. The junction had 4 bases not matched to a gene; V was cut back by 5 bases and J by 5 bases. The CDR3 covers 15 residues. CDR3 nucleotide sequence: TGTGCCAGCAGCCAGGGGACTAGCGGGAGTGAGACCCAGTACTTC. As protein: CASSQGTSGSETQYF.

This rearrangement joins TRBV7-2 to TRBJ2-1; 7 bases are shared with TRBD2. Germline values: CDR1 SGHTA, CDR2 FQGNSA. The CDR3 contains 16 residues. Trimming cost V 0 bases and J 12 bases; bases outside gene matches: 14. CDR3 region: CASSLAVGGGRTGQFF. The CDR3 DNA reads TGTGCCAGCAGCTTAGCTGTCGGGGGAGGGAGGACGGGGCAGTTCTTC.

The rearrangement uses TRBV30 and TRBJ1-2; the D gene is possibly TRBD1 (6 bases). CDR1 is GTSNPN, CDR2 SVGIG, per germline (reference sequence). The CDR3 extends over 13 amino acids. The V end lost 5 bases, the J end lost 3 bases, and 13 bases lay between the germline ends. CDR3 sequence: CAWGAGVDYGYTF. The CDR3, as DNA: TGTGCCTGGGGTGCAGGGGTGGACTATGGCTACACCTTC.

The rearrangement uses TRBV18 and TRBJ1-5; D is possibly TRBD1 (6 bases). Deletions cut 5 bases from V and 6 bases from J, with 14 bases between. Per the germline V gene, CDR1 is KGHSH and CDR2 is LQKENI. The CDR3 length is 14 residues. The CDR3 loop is CASSDGGASQPQHF. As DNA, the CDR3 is TGTGCCAGCTCAGACGGGGGGGCCAGTCAGCCCCAGCATTTT.

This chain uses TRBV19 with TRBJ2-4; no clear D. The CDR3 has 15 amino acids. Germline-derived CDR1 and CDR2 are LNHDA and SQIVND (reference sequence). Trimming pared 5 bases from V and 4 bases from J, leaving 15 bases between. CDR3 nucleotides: TGTGCCAGTAGTTCCGTAGGTATCGGGAAAAACATTCAGTACTTC. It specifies CASSSVGIGKNIQYF.

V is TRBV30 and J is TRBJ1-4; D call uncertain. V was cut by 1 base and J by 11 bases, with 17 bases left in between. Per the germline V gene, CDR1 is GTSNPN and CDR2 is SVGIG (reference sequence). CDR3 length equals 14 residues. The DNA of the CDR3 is TGTGCCTGGAGTGCCCGGAGTTTAGTAGAGAAACTGTTTTTT. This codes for CAWSARSLVEKLFF.

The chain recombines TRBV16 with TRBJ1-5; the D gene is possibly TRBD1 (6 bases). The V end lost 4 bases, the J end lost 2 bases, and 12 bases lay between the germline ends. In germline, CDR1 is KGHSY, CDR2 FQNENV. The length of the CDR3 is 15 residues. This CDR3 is CASSLGQRGNQPQHF. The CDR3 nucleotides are TGTGCCAGCAGCCTTGGACAGAGGGGCAATCAGCCCCAGCATTTT. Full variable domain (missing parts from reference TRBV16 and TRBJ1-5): GEEVAQTPKHLVRGEGQKAKLYCAPIKGHSYVFWYQQVLKNEFKFLISFQNENVFDETGMPKERFSAKCLPNSPCSLEIQATKLEDSAVYFCASSLGQRGNQPQHFGDGTRLSIL.

CDR3 sequence: CASSYISRFYNEQFF. In DNA form, the CDR3 reads TGTGCCAGCAGCTACATCTCCAGGTTCTACAATGAGCAGTTCTTC. This chain connects TRBV11-2 to TRBJ2-1, with no clear D. The CDR3 is made up of 15 amino acids. CDR1 is SGHAT, CDR2 FQNNGV, per germline. The V and J ends lost 4 bases and 3 bases respectively, with 13 bases between them. The full variable domain, rest sourced from reference TRBV11-2 and TRBJ2-1, is EAGVAQSPRYKIIEKRQSVAFWCNPISGHATLYWYQQILGQGPKLLIQFQNNGVVDDSQLPKDRFSAERLKGVDSTLKIQPAKLEDSAVYLCASSYISRFYNEQFFGPGTRLTVL.

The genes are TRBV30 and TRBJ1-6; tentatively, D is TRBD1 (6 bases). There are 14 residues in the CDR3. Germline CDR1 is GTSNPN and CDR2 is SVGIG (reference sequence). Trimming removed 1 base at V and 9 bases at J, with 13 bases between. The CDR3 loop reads CAWSAGTLVSPLHF. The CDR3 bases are TGTGCCTGGAGTGCGGGGACACTCGTTTCACCCCTCCACTTT.

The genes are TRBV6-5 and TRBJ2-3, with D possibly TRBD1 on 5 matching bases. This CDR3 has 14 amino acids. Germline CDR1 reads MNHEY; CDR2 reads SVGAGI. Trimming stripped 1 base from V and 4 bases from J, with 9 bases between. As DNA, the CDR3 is TGTGCCAGCAGTTACTTGGGGCGTCCAGATACGCAGTATTTT. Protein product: CASSYLGRPDTQYF.

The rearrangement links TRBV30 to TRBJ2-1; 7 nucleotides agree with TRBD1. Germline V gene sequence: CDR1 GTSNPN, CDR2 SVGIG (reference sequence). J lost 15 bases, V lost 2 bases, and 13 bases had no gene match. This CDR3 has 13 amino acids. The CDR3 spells CAWSTLVQGVGFF. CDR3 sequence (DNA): TGTGCCTGGAGTACCCTCGTGCAGGGGGTGGGGTTCTTC.

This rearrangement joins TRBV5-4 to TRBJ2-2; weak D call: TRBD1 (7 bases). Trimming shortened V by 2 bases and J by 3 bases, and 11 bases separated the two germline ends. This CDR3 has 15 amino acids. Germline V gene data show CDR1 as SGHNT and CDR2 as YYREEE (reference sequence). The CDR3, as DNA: TGTGCCAGCAGCTTCCCCAGGGGGGACACCGGGGAGCTGTTTTTT. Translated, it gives CASSFPRGDTGELFF.

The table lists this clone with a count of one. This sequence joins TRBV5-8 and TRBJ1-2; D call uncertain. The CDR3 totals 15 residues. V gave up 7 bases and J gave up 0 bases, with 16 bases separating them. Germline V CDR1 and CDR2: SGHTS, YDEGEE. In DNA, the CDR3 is TGTGCCAGCGTATTTGTCGCGCTTTCTAACTATGGCTACACCTTC. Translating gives CASVFVALSNYGYTF.

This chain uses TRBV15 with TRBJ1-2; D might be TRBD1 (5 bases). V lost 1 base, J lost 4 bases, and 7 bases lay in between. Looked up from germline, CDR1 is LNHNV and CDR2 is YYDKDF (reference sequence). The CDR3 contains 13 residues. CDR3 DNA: TGTGCCACCAGCAGAGGAACAGGCTATGGCTACACCTTC. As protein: CATSRGTGYGYTF.

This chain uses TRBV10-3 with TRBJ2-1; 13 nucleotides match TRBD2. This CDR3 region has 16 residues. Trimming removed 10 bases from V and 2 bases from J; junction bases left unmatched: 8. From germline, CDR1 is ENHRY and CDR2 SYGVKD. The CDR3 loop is CATGLAGDRAYNEQFF. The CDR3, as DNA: TGTGCCACCGGACTAGCGGGAGATCGGGCCTACAATGAGCAGTTCTTC.

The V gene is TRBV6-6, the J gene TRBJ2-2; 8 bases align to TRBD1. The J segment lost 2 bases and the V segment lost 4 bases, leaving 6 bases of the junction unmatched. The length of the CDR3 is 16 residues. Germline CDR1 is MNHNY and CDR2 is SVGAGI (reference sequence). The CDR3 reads CASSSETGVNTGELFF. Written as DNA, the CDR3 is TGTGCCAGCAGTTCCGAGACAGGGGTTAACACCGGGGAGCTGTTTTTT.